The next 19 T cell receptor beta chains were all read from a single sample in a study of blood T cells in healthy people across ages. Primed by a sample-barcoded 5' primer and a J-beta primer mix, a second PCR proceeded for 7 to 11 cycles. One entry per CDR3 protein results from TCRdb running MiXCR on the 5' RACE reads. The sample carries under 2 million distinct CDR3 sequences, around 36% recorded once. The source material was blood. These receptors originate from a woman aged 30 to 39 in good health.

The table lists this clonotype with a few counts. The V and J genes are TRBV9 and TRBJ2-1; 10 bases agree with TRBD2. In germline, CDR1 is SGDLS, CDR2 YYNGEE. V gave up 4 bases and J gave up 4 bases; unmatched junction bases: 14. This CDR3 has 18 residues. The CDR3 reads CASSSTSGNTQLYNEQFF. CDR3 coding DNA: TGTGCCAGCAGCTCAACTAGCGGGAATACACAATTGTACAATGAGCAGTTCTTC.

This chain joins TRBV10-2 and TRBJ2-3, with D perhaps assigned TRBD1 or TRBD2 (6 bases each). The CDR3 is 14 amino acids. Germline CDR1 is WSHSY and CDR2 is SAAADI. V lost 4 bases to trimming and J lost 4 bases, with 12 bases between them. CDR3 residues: CASSAQGGADTQYF. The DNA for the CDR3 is TGCGCCAGCAGTGCACAGGGAGGAGCAGATACGCAGTATTTT.

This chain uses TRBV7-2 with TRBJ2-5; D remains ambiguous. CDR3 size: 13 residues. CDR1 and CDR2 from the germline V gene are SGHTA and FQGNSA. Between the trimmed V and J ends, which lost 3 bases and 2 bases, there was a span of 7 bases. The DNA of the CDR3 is TGTGCCAGCAGCTTTGACCCTCAAGAGACCCAGTACTTC. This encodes CASSFDPQETQYF.

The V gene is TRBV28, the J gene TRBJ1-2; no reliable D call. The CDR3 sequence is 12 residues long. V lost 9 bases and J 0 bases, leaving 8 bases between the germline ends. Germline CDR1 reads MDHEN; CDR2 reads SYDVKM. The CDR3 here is CASVGANYGYTF. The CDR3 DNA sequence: TGTGCCAGTGTTGGGGCTAACTATGGCTACACCTTC.

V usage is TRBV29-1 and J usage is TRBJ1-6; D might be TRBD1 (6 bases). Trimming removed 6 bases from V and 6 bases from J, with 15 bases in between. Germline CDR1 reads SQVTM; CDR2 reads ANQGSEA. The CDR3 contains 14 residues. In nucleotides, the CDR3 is TGCAGCGTCACCGAACAGGGATTTAATTCACCCCTCCACTTT. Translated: CSVTEQGFNSPLHF.

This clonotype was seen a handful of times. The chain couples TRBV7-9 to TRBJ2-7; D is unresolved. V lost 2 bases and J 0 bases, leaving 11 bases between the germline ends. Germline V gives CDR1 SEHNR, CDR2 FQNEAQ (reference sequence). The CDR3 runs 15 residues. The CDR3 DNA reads TGTGCCAGCAGCTTAAGCACTCCTTCCTCCTACGAGCAGTACTTC. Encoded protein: CASSLSTPSSYEQYF.

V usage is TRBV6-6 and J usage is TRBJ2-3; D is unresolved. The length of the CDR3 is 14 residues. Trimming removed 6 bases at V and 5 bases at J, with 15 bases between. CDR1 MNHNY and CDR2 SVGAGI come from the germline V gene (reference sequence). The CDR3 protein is CASSSGWAEDTQYF. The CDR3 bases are TGTGCCAGCAGCTCCGGGTGGGCTGAAGATACGCAGTATTTT.

CDR3 amino acids: CASSLVEPSSYNEQFF. DNA of the CDR3: TGTGCCAGCAGTTTGGTAGAACCAAGCTCCTACAATGAGCAGTTCTTC. The chain employs TRBV28 and TRBJ2-1, with no clear D. The germline V gene has CDR1 MDHEN and CDR2 SYDVKM. Between the trimmed V and J ends, which lost 3 bases and 0 bases, there was a span of 12 bases. This CDR3 spans 16 amino acids.

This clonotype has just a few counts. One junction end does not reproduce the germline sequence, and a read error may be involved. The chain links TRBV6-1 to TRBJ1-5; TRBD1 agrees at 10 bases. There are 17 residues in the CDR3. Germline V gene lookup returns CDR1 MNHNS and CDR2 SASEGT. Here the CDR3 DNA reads TGTGCCAGCAGAGAAGACAGGGGGCAGAGGAGGGTTCAGCCCCAGCATTTT. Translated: CASREDRGQRRVQPQHF.

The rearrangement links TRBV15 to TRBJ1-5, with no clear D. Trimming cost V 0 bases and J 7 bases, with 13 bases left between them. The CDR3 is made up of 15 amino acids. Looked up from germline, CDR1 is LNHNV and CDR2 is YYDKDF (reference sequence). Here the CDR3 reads CATSRDARLEQPQHF. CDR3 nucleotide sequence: TGTGCCACCAGCAGAGATGCAAGGCTGGAACAGCCCCAGCATTTT.

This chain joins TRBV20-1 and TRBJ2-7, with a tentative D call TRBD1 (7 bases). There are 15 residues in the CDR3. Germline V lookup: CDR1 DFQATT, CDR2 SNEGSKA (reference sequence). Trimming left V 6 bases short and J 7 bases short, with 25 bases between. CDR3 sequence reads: CSAKGTDQMTREQYF. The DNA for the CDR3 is TGCAGTGCGAAAGGGACAGACCAAATGACTAGGGAGCAGTACTTC.

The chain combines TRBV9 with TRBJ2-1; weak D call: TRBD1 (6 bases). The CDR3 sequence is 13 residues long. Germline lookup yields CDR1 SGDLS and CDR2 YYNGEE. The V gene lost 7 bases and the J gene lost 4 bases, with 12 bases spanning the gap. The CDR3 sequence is CASGIGTYNEQFF. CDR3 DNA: TGTGCCAGCGGGATCGGGACATACAATGAGCAGTTCTTC. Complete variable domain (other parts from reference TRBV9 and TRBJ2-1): DSGVTQTPKHLITATGQRVTLRCSPRSGDLSVYWYQQSLDQGLQFLIQYYNGEERAKGNILERFSAQQFPDLHSELNLSSLELGDSALYFCASGIGTYNEQFFGPGTRLTVL.

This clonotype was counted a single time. CDR3 sequence reads: CRAATGGDGYTF. The DNA for the CDR3 is TGCAGGGCCGCGACAGGGGGGGATGGCTACACCTTC. This chain connects TRBV20-1 to TRBJ1-2; 9 nucleotides match TRBD1. The CDR3 totals 12 residues. Germline CDR1 is DFQATT and CDR2 is SNEGSKA (reference sequence).

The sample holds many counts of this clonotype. The CDR3 DNA reads TGTGCCAGCAGTTTAGCGCCGTGGCTAGCGCCCTACGAGCAGTACTTC. It translates to CASSLAPWLAPYEQYF. This chain uses TRBV12-3 or TRBV12-4 with TRBJ2-7, with D possibly being TRBD2 (6 bases). Trimming cost V 0 bases and J 2 bases, with 14 bases left between them. The CDR3 runs 16 residues.

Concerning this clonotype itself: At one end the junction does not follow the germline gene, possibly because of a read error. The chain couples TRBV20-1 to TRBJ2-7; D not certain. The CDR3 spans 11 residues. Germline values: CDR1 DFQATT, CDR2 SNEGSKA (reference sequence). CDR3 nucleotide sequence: TGCAGTGCTAGTAATGTCTACGAGCGGTACTTC. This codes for CSASNVYERYF.

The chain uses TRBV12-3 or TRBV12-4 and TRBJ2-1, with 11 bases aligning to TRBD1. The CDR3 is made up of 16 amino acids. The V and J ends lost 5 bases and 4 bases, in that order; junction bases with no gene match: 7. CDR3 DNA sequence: TGTGCCAGCAGTCCAGGGGACAGGGGGTCTTACAATGAGCAGTTCTTC. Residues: CASSPGDRGSYNEQFF.

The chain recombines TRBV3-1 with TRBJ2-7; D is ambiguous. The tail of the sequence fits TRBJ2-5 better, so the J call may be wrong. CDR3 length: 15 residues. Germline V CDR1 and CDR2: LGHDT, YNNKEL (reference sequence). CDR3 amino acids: CASSQVGGRAETQYF. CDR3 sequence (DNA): TGTGCCAGCAGCCAAGTTGGCGGAAGGGCGGAGACCCAGTACTTC.

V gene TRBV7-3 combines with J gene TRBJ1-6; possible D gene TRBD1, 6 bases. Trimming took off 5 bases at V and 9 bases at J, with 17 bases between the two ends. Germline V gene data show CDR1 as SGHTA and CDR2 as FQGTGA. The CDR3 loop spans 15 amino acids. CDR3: CASSLGGGRGSPLHF. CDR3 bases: TGTGCCAGCAGCCTAGGCGGGGGGCGAGGTTCACCCCTCCACTTT.

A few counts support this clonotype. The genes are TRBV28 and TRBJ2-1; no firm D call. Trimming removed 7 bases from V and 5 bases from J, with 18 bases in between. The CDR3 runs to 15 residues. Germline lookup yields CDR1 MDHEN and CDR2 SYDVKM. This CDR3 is CASKHRAPRHNEQFF. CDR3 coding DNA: TGTGCCAGCAAACACCGGGCCCCCCGGCACAATGAGCAGTTCTTC.